The 29 T cell receptor beta chains below were found in one sample sequenced in a study of identical twins (dated by TCRdb to about 2016). Library preparation employed 5' RACE. Sequencing used an Illumina HiSeq 2000. Clones were called with MiXCR by TCRdb after fastp trimmed the public reads at Q25, and only in-frame beta chains were retained. Entries that share a CDR3 protein sequence are merged under the most common genes and DNA. The sample table lists under 450,000 distinct CDR3 sequences, approximately 18% of them with a count of one. The ten most abundant clones make up about 12% of the sample. The sequencing sample was made of naive T cells sorted from blood. This specimen's cell subset or site label, per the study, means: cells isolated with a human naive T-cell isolation kit. All receptors derive from a man between 45 and 60 years old in good health.

In this sample, this clonotype turned up a few times. The conserved closing phenylalanine or tryptophan is absent in this CDR3, likely reflecting a read error. The DNA is left out, because the CDR3 cannot be placed on it with certainty; the CDR3 is given as TCRdb lists it. The chain couples TRBV5-4 to TRBJ1-6; the table's D call of TRBD1 was not tested on the DNA. The CDR3 spans 12 amino acids, including both terminal residues. From germline, CDR1 is SGHNT and CDR2 YYREEE (reference sequence). This CDR3 reads CASSRDRGPFIL.

Points on this clonotype: Lacking the conserved final phenylalanine or tryptophan, this CDR3 likely reflects a read error. The DNA is omitted, as the CDR3 cannot be located on it reliably, and the CDR3 follows TCRdb's listing. This chain joins TRBV20-1 and TRBJ2-7; TRBD2 was called by the table and not checked on the DNA. The CDR3 is 13 residues long, counting both termini. Germline CDR1 and CDR2: DFQATT and SNEGSKA (reference sequence). CDR3 protein: CSARDRGLAEQSS.

This clonotype has a handful of counts. The V call is TRBV12-3 or TRBV12-4, the J call TRBJ1-1; 8 bases are shared with TRBD1. Trimming took 4 bases from V and 7 from J; bases not matched to a gene: 8. The CDR3 covers 14 residues. The CDR3: CASSSGTGGFEAFF. The CDR3 bases are TGTGCCAGCAGTTCCGGGACAGGAGGTTTTGAAGCTTTCTTT.

This clonotype was found many times. The CDR3 reads CASSLLTAKNIQYF. CDR3 nucleotides: TGTGCCAGCAGCTTACTTACAGCCAAAAACATTCAGTACTTC. The J gene is TRBJ2-4, the V gene TRBV7-2; no clear D gene. This CDR3 is 14 amino acids long. Trimming shortened V by 2 bases and J by 0 bases, and 5 bases separated the two germline ends. In germline, CDR1 is SGHTA, CDR2 FQGNSA.

The J gene is TRBJ2-5, the V gene TRBV4-2, with D tentatively TRBD2 (5 bases). Trimming removed 4 bases from V and 2 bases from J, with 17 bases in between. This CDR3 is 16 amino acids long. Germline V gene lookup returns CDR1 LGHNA and CDR2 YNFKEQ. The CDR3 region has the DNA TGTGCCAGCAGCCTCGGAACAACTAGTTTACAAGAGACCCAGTACTTC. Its protein is CASSLGTTSLQETQYF.

This clonotype was detected only a few times. J is TRBJ2-1 and V is TRBV20-1, with 7 bases that match TRBD2. The CDR3 loop spans 14 amino acids. Germline V CDR1 and CDR2: DFQATT, SNEGSKA (reference sequence). The V segment lost 5 bases and the J segment 4 bases; nucleotides outside the gene matches: 8. The CDR3 protein is CSAAGDYGYNEQFF. As DNA, the CDR3 is TGCAGTGCTGCGGGGGACTACGGGTACAATGAGCAGTTCTTC.

There are many counts of this clonotype. The chain uses TRBV28 and TRBJ2-7; D ambiguous. The CDR3 is made up of 12 amino acids. Germline CDR1 and CDR2: MDHEN and SYDVKM. V was clipped by 5 bases and J by 3 bases, with 8 bases between them. For the CDR3, the DNA is TGTGCCAGCAGTAGTGGTATCTACGAGCAGTACTTC. Protein product: CASSSGIYEQYF.

The chain recombines TRBV30 with TRBJ1-1, with no clear D. V lost 4 bases, J lost 1 base, and 13 bases lay in between. The germline V gene has CDR1 GTSNPN and CDR2 SVGIG (reference sequence). This CDR3 has 14 amino acids. This CDR3 is CAWTIGWENTEAFF. The CDR3 DNA reads TGTGCCTGGACTATCGGGTGGGAGAACACTGAAGCTTTCTTT.

This chain links TRBV12-3 or TRBV12-4 with TRBJ2-5; no clear D gene. CDR3 size: 15 residues. V lost 1 base and J 3 bases, leaving 12 bases between the germline ends. CDR3 residues: CASSLGAGRKETQYF. CDR3 coding DNA: TGTGCCAGCAGTTTAGGGGCTGGCAGAAAAGAGACCCAGTACTTC.

This clonotype was picked up many times. The chain links TRBV18 to TRBJ2-2; D might be TRBD1 or TRBD2, each matching 5 bases. Trimming cost V 1 base and J 2 bases, with 11 bases left between them. The length of the CDR3 is 16 residues. CDR1 and CDR2 (germline): KGHSH, LQKENI. In DNA form, the CDR3 reads TGTGCCAGCTCACCACGCGGGCAGGGAAACACCGGGGAGCTGTTTTTT. Protein: CASSPRGQGNTGELFF.

This clonotype was observed at least ten times. This chain joins TRBV29-1 and TRBJ2-7, with a tentative D call TRBD1 (5 bases). The V and J ends lost 8 bases and 5 bases respectively, with 16 bases between them. There are 12 residues in the CDR3. Germline V gene data show CDR1 as SQVTM and CDR2 as ANQGSEA. The CDR3 protein is CSFSPGNHEQYF. As DNA, the CDR3 is TGCAGCTTCTCACCAGGGAATCACGAGCAGTACTTC.

The J gene is TRBJ2-4, the V gene TRBV29-1; the D call may be TRBD1 or TRBD2 (5 bases each). This CDR3 has 15 amino acids. V was trimmed by 4 bases and J by 1 base, leaving 14 bases between them. CDR1 is SQVTM, CDR2 ANQGSEA, per germline. CDR3 DNA: TGCAGCGTTGGCGAGGGGCTGAGGGCCAAAAACATTCAGTACTTC. Residues: CSVGEGLRAKNIQYF.

This clonotype has ten or more counts. The rearrangement links TRBV7-6 to TRBJ1-1; D uncertain. Germline CDR1 SGHVS, CDR2 FNYEAQ. The CDR3 spans 16 residues. The V end was cut by 0 bases, the J end by 1 base, with 12 bases between. CDR3 protein: CASSLAPGIGNTEAFF. The CDR3 coding sequence is TGTGCCAGCAGCTTAGCGCCGGGAATCGGGAACACTGAAGCTTTCTTT.

V usage is TRBV20-1 and J usage is TRBJ2-3; 12 bases align to TRBD2. V gave up 6 bases and J gave up 5 bases; unmatched junction bases: 6. The germline V gene encodes CDR1 DFQATT and CDR2 SNEGSKA (reference sequence). This CDR3 is built from 14 residues. CDR3: CSANRLAGEDTQYF. The CDR3 coding sequence is TGCAGTGCCAACAGACTAGCGGGAGAAGATACGCAGTATTTT.

This clonotype has just a few counts. The chain carries TRBV7-9 and TRBJ1-2, with a possible D match to TRBD1 (5 bases). The CDR3 sequence is 17 residues long. Trimming took off 5 bases at V and 1 base at J, with 20 bases between the two ends. Germline values: CDR1 SEHNR, CDR2 FQNEAQ (reference sequence). In DNA, the CDR3 is TGTGCCAGCAGCCCCCAGGGCCTTACCTTTCTTAACTATGGCTACACCTTC. It translates to CASSPQGLTFLNYGYTF.

The chain recombines TRBV4-1 with TRBJ2-1; 13 nucleotides align to TRBD2. V shed 4 bases and J 7 bases; nucleotides not matched to a gene: 7. Germline values: CDR1 MGHRA, CDR2 YSYEKL. This CDR3 is 16 amino acids long. This CDR3 is CASSRTGLAGINEQFF. In nucleotides, the CDR3 is TGCGCCAGCAGCCGTACGGGACTAGCGGGAATTAATGAGCAGTTCTTC.

The chain combines TRBV11-3 with TRBJ2-2, with unresolved D. With 0 bases removed from V and 7 bases from J, the gap between germline ends came to 12 bases. CDR3 size: 15 residues. Germline CDR1 SGHNT, CDR2 YENEEA. CDR3 amino acids: CASSLDVSGFGELFF. CDR3 coding DNA: TGTGCCAGCAGCTTAGATGTCTCTGGGTTCGGGGAGCTGTTTTTT.

The chain has TRBV4-1 and TRBJ2-7; the D gene is possibly TRBD1 (7 bases). Per germline, CDR1 MGHRA and CDR2 YSYEKL. The germline V and J ends were trimmed by 3 bases and 3 bases, with 18 bases remaining between them. The CDR3 contains 16 residues. The CDR3 protein is CASSHSAGQSGYEQYF. CDR3 coding DNA: TGCGCCAGCAGCCACTCCGCGGGACAGTCGGGCTACGAGCAGTACTTC.

The table lists this clonotype with a few counts. This chain connects TRBV5-1 to TRBJ2-2, with D possibly being TRBD1 (5 bases). Trimming left V 3 bases short and J 3 bases short, with 12 bases between. Germline CDR1 is SGHRS and CDR2 is YFSETQ. CDR3 size: 15 residues. CDR3 sequence: CASSSQGVDTGELFF. CDR3 sequence (DNA): TGCGCCAGCAGCTCGCAGGGCGTAGACACCGGGGAGCTGTTTTTT.

This clonotype was seen at least ten times. The V and J genes are TRBV6-5 and TRBJ2-3; no reliable D call. Germline V gives CDR1 MNHEY, CDR2 SVGAGI. This CDR3 region has 15 residues. V was pared by 0 bases and J by 1 base, with 8 bases between. CDR3 amino acids: CASSYSQARTDTQYF. The CDR3 coding sequence is TGTGCCAGCAGTTACTCGCAGGCCCGCACAGATACGCAGTATTTT.

There are a few counts of this clonotype. This chain links TRBV12-3 or TRBV12-4 with TRBJ2-7; 9 positions agree with TRBD2. The length of the CDR3 is 18 residues. Trimming at V came to 6 bases and at J to 2 bases, leaving 17 bases not matched to a gene. CDR3 nucleotides: TGTGCCAGCAGCAGGCTGGGGACTAGCAGGGACGGGCCCTACGAGCAGTACTTC. It encodes CASSRLGTSRDGPYEQYF.

The J gene is TRBJ1-2, the V gene TRBV5-6; no reliable D call. The CDR3 has 14 residues. V gave up 4 bases and J gave up 8 bases, with 18 bases separating them. The germline CDR1 and CDR2 sequences are SGHDT and YYEEEE. In DNA form, the CDR3 reads TGTGCCAGCAGCGTTCAGGAAGTCAGAGGGGGCTACACCTTC. Translating gives CASSVQEVRGGYTF.

There are a few counts of this clonotype. The rearrangement links TRBV20-1 to TRBJ2-2, with a weak D call TRBD2 (5 bases). Germline V gives CDR1 DFQATT, CDR2 SNEGSKA (reference sequence). This CDR3 contains 13 residues. V was pared by 3 bases and J by 7 bases, with 12 bases between. CDR3 amino acids: CSASRGWYGELFF. CDR3 nucleotides: TGCAGTGCTAGTAGAGGGTGGTACGGGGAGCTGTTTTTT.

This clonotype was observed a handful of times. The rearrangement joins TRBV10-3 to TRBJ2-3; a weak D match, TRBD2 (5 bases). This CDR3 spans 15 amino acids. Looked up from germline, CDR1 is ENHRY and CDR2 is SYGVKD. Deletions cut 7 bases from V and 0 bases from J, with 14 bases between. CDR3 loop: CAITGVASSTDTQYF. CDR3 DNA sequence: TGTGCCATCACCGGCGTGGCTAGCAGCACAGATACGCAGTATTTT.

This clonotype was detected a few times. This sequence joins TRBV4-3 and TRBJ1-5, with D possibly matching TRBD1 (6 bases). This CDR3 comprises 16 residues. V lost 3 bases and J 4 bases, leaving 16 bases between the germline ends. In germline, CDR1 is LGHNA, CDR2 YSLEER. The CDR3 nucleotides are TGCGCCAGCAGCCAGAACCCTACAGGGTCAAATCAGCCCCAGCATTTT. Its protein product is CASSQNPTGSNQPQHF.

The V call is TRBV5-1, the J call TRBJ1-4; the match to TRBD1 covers 7 bases. CDR1 is SGHRS, CDR2 YFSETQ, per germline. The junction had 11 bases not matched to a gene; V was cut back by 4 bases and J by 8 bases. CDR3 length equals 15 residues. The CDR3 DNA follows: TGCGCCAGCAGCGAACAGGGGATTCTTAAGGAAAAACTGTTTTTT. This codes for CASSEQGILKEKLFF. The variable domain in full, with the rest retrieved from reference TRBV5-1 and TRBJ1-4, is KAGVTQTPRYLIKTRGQQVTLSCSPISGHRSVSWYQQTPGQGLQFLFEYFSETQRNKGNFPGRFSGRQFSNSRSEMNVSTLELGDSALYLCASSEQGILKEKLFFGSGTQLSVL.

The chain employs TRBV18 and TRBJ1-1, with unresolved D. Trimming stripped 3 bases from V and 0 bases from J, with 11 bases between. This CDR3 has 15 residues. The V gene's germline CDR1 is KGHSH and CDR2 LQKENI. The chain's CDR3 is CASSPIIVVNTEAFF. The CDR3 coding sequence is TGTGCCAGCTCACCCATTATAGTCGTGAACACTGAAGCTTTCTTT.

The chain couples TRBV5-5 to TRBJ2-7; D is unclear. This CDR3 is 16 amino acids long. Germline V lookup: CDR1 SGHKS, CDR2 YYEKEE (reference sequence). The V gene lost 1 base and the J gene lost 1 base, with 15 bases spanning the gap. CDR3 sequence (DNA): TGTGCCAGCAGCTTGCACCAGTGGCTCAATTCCTACGAGCAGTACTTC. Protein: CASSLHQWLNSYEQYF. The whole variable domain, filled in from reference TRBV5-5 and TRBJ2-7, reads DAGVTQSPTHLIKTRGQQVTLRCSPISGHKSVSWYQQVLGQGPQFIFQYYEKEERGRGNFPDRFSARQFPNYSSELNVNALLLGDSALYLCASSLHQWLNSYEQYFGPGTRLTVT.

The V call is TRBV4-1, the J call TRBJ1-3; D gene ambiguous. CDR3 length: 16 amino acids. The V gene lost 1 base and the J gene lost 3 bases, with 13 bases spanning the gap. CDR1 and CDR2 (germline): MGHRA, YSYEKL. The CDR3 is CASSQVPGLVGNTIYF. CDR3 DNA: TGCGCCAGCAGCCAAGTCCCCGGACTGGTTGGAAACACCATATATTTT.